Presented here are 10 T cell receptor beta chains from one specimen sequenced in a study of blood T cell repertoires in COVID-19 (dated by TCRdb to about 2020). Library generation was performed with the immunoSEQ multiplex PCR assay. TCRdb retrieved this table from immuneACCESS and kept in-frame rearrangements only. Not all clones are present; in checked studies, unresolved V genes account for under half, and no reason is known for the remainder. The sample table shows around 300,000 clones, and 75% to 90% are seen once. Jointly, the top ten make up roughly 3.9% of the sample. Input material: peripheral blood. Every receptor here comes from a woman aged 40 to 49 with acute or convalescent COVID-19.

The CDR3 protein is CASSWRGNTEAFF. The DNA for the CDR3 is TGTGCCAGCAGTTGGCGGGGGAACACTGAAGCTTTCTTT. The chain carries TRBV6-2 or TRBV6-3 and TRBJ1-1; D call uncertain. The V end was cut by 4 bases, the J end by 1 base, with 7 bases between. Germline lookup yields CDR1 MNHEY and CDR2 SVGEGT. This CDR3 has 13 residues.

The gene calls are TRBV7-9 and TRBJ2-6, with D possibly being TRBD2 (6 bases). Trimming pared 5 bases from V and 5 bases from J, leaving 19 bases between. CDR1 is SEHNR, CDR2 FQNEAQ, per germline (reference sequence). The CDR3 contains 17 residues. The CDR3 protein is CASSPGLPPFRANVLTF. DNA for the CDR3: TGTGCCAGCAGCCCGGGACTCCCGCCCTTTAGGGCCAACGTCCTGACTTTC. The variable domain in full, completed from reference TRBV7-9 and TRBJ2-6, reads DTGVSQNPRHKITKRGQNVTFRCDPISEHNRLYWYRQTLGQGPEFLTYFQNEAQLEKSRLLSDRFSAERPKGSFSTLEIQRTEQGDSAMYLCASSPGLPPFRANVLTFGAGSRLTVL.

The V gene is TRBV9, the J gene TRBJ1-1, with unresolved D. The CDR3 has 13 amino acids. The germline gives CDR1 SGDLS, CDR2 YYNGEE. The V end was cut by 3 bases, the J end by 2 bases, with 8 bases between. The CDR3 nucleotides read TGTGCCAGCAGCGCCCAACTTAACACTGAAGCTTTCTTT. Its protein is CASSAQLNTEAFF.

This chain links TRBV29-1 with TRBJ1-3; tentative D call: TRBD1 (5 bases). Trimming shortened V by 4 bases and J by 2 bases, and 6 bases separated the two germline ends. The CDR3 loop spans 12 amino acids. CDR1 and CDR2 (germline): SQVTM, ANQGSEA. The CDR3 DNA reads TGCAGCGTTGTGGGGCCTGGAAACACCATATATTTT. As protein: CSVVGPGNTIYF.

The V call is TRBV18, the J call TRBJ2-1; 12 bases match TRBD1. Trimming took 8 bases from V and 10 from J; bases not matched to a gene: 15. This CDR3 comprises 16 residues. CDR1 is KGHSH, CDR2 LQKENI, per germline. CDR3 bases: TGTGCCAGCAGACAATCCCGGGACAGGGGGCTCAGCGAGCAGTTCTTC. Translating gives CASRQSRDRGLSEQFF. Together with reference TRBV18 and TRBJ2-1, the CDR3 gives the full variable domain: NAGVMQNPRHLVRRRGQEARLRCSPMKGHSHVYWYRQLPEEGLKFMVYLQKENIIDESGMPKERFSAEFPKEGPSILRIQQVVRGDSAAYFCASRQSRDRGLSEQFFGPGTRLTVL.

This clone was detected once. The rearrangement links TRBV11-2 to TRBJ1-4; 7 positions agree with TRBD1. Germline loops: CDR1 SGHAT, CDR2 FQNNGV. The CDR3 extends over 17 amino acids. The ends lost 1 base at V and 0 bases at J; junction bases unmatched: 5. For the CDR3, the DNA is TGTGCCAGCAGCTTAGGACAGGGAGTATCAACTAATGAAAAACTGTTTTTT. Its translation: CASSLGQGVSTNEKLFF.

The chain uses TRBV11-2 and TRBJ2-1, with D possibly being TRBD2 (5 bases). This CDR3 region has 15 residues. Trimming left V 7 bases short and J 5 bases short, with 18 bases between. CDR1 and CDR2 (germline): SGHAT, FQNNGV. CDR3 DNA: TGTGCCAGCACACAAGGTTGGGCGGGCGACAATGAGCAGTTCTTC. Protein: CASTQGWAGDNEQFF.

The J gene is TRBJ1-2, the V gene TRBV5-1; D gene unclear. Per germline, CDR1 SGHRS and CDR2 YFSETQ. Trimming removed 7 bases at V and 4 bases at J, with 11 bases between. The CDR3 runs to 12 residues. CDR3 region: CASADTLYGYTF. CDR3 nucleotides: TGCGCCAGCGCCGACACTCTCTATGGCTACACCTTC.

This clone was observed a handful of times. The chain employs TRBV5-6 and TRBJ1-2; D unclear. Germline V gene data show CDR1 as SGHDT and CDR2 as YYEEEE. There are 15 residues in the CDR3. V was shortened by 1 base and J by 5 bases, with 15 bases between the two germline ends. As DNA, the CDR3 is TGTGCCAGCAGCTTGATCGCCCACGAGGCGTATGGCTACACCTTC. It encodes CASSLIAHEAYGYTF.

The V call is TRBV6-5, the J call TRBJ1-1; perhaps TRBD1 as D (5 bases). There are 15 residues in the CDR3. Germline V gene data show CDR1 as MNHEY and CDR2 as SVGAGI. Between the trimmed V and J ends, which lost 6 bases and 1 base, there was a span of 15 bases. The DNA of the CDR3 is TGTGCCAGCAGCCTCGTTGGGGGGAGGAACACTGAAGCTTTCTTT. This encodes CASSLVGGRNTEAFF.